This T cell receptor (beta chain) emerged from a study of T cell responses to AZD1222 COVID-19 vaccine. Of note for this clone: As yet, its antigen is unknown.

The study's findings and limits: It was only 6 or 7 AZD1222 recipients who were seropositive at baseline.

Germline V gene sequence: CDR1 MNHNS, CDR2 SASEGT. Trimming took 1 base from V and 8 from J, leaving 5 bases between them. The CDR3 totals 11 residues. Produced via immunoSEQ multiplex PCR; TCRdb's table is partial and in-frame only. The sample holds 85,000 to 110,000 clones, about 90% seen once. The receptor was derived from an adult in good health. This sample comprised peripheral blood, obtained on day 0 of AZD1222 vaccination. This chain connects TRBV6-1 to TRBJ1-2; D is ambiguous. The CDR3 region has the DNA TGTGCCAGCAGTGAAGGGAAAGGCTACACCTTC. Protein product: CASSEGKGYTF.